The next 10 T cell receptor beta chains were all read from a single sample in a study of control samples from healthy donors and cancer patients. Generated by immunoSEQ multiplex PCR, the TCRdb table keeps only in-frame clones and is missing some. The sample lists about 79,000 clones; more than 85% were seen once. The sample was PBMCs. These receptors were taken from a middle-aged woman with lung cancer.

CDR3 loop: CASSIKLGPTAGELFF. The CDR3 coding sequence is TGTGCCAGTAGTATAAAGTTGGGACCCACTGCCGGGGAGCTGTTTTTT. The V gene is TRBV19, the J gene TRBJ2-2; D assignment may be TRBD1 or TRBD2 (5 bases each). CDR3 length equals 16 residues. Germline CDR1 and CDR2: LNHDA and SQIVND (reference sequence). V dropped 2 bases and J dropped 6 bases, with 16 bases sitting between them.

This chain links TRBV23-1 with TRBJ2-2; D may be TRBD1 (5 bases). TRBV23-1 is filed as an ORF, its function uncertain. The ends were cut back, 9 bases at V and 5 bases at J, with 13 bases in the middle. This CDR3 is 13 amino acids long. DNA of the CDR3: TGCGCCAGAGGAGACAGAACTACCGGGGAGCTGTTTTTT. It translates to CARGDRTTGELFF.

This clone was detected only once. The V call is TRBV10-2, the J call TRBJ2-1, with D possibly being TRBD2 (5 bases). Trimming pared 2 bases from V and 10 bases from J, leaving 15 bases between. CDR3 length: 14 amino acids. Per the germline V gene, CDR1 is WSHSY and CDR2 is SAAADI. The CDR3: CASSESFRELEQFF. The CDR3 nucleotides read TGCGCCAGCAGTGAGAGTTTTAGGGAGCTAGAGCAGTTCTTC.

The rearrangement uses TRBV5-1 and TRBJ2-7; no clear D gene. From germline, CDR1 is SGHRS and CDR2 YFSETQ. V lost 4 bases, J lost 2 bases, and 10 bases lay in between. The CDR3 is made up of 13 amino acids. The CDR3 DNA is TGCGCCAGCAGCAGACCGCCGGCCTACGAGCAGTACTTC. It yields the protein CASSRPPAYEQYF.

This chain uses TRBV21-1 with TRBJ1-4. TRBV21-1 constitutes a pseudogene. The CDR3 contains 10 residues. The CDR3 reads CASRGEKLFF. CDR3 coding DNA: TGTGCCAGCAGGGGTGAAAAACTGTTTTTT.

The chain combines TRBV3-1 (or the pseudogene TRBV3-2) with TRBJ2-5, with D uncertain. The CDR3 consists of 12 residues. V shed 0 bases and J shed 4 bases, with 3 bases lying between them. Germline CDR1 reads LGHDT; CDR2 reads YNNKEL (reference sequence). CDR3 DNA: TGTGCCAGCAGCCAAGACCCAGAGACCCAGTACTTC. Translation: CASSQDPETQYF.

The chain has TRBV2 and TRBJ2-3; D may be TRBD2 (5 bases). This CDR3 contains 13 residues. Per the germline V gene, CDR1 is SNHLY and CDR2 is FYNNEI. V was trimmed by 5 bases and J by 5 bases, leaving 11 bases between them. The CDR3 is CASSPLTRDTQYF. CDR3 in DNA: TGTGCCAGCAGTCCACTAACTAGAGATACGCAGTATTTT.

The CDR3 here is CASSSMDGNYGYTF. The DNA for the CDR3 is TGTGCCAGCAGTTCGATGGACGGGAACTATGGCTACACCTTC. The chain couples TRBV6-5 to TRBJ1-2, with D uncertain. The germline CDR1 and CDR2 sequences are MNHEY and SVGAGI. With 4 bases removed from V and 2 bases from J, the gap between germline ends came to 11 bases. This CDR3 spans 14 amino acids.

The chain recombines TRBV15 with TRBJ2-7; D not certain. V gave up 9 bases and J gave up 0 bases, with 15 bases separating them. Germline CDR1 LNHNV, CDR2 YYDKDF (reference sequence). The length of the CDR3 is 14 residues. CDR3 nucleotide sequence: TGTGCCACTCGATTGACACTCAGCTCCTACGAGCAGTACTTC. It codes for CATRLTLSSYEQYF.

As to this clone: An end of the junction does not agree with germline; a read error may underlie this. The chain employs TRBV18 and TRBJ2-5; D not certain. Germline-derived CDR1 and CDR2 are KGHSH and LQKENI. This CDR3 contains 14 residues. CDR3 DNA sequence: TGTGCCAGCTCACCTCGCCGGATTCCAGAGATCCAGTACTTC. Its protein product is CASSPRRIPEIQYF. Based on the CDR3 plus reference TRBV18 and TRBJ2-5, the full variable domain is NAGVMQNPRHLVRRRGQEARLRCSPMKGHSHVYWYRQLPEEGLKFMVYLQKENIIDESGMPKERFSAEFPKEGPSILRIQQVVRGDSAAYFCASSPRRIPEIQYFGPGTRLLVL.